The clone carrying this T cell receptor beta chain was recorded many times. What it binds is not known. Busulfan-fludarabine conditioning, marrow transplant, and cyclophosphamide on days +3 and +4 were administered. This record belongs to a study of T cells after posttransplantation cyclophosphamide. Study-level results: Recipient CMV seropositivity and CMV reactivation strongly tracked TRB clonality. TRB overlap between skin or GI tissue T cells and blood was limited. Donor CD8+ memory clones often dominated recipient blood repertoires at later times.

CDR1 and CDR2 (germline): SQVTM, ANQGSEA. The CDR3 totals 13 residues. Deletions cut 4 bases from V and 2 bases from J, with 6 bases between. Method: immunoSEQ multiplex PCR; TCRdb's copy keeps in-frame clones and lacks some. The repertoire has 2,700 or so clones, none seen only once; the ten largest take 8% to 13%. This receptor was obtained from a male patient aged 55 to 69 who received an allogeneic stem cell transplant from a related donor and was CMV-positive. The graft donor may be the source of some T cells. This specimen was PBMCs, taken after allogeneic stem cell transplant with posttransplant cyclophosphamide. This chain joins TRBV29-1 and TRBJ1-6; no definite D call. CDR3 nucleotides: TGCAGCGTTGGTGAGGCCTATAATTCACCCCTCCACTTT. Protein sequence: CSVGEAYNSPLHF.